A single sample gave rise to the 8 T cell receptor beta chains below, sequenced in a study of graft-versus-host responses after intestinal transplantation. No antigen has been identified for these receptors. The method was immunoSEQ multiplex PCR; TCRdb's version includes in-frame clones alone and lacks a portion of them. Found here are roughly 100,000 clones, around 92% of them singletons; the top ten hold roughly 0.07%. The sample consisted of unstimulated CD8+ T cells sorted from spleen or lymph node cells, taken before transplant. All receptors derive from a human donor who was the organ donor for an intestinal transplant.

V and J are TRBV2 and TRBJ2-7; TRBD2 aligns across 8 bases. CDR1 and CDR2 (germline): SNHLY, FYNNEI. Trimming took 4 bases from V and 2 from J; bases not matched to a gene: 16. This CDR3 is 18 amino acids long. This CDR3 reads CASSVLRLATSTPYEQYF. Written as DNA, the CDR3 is TGTGCCAGCAGTGTTTTGAGACTAGCGACTTCTACCCCCTACGAGCAGTACTTC.

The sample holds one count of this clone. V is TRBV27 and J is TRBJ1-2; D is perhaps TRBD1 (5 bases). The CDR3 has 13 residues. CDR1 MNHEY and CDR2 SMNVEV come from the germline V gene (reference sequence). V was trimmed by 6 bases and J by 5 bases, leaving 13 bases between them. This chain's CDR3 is CASRSGTAYGYTF. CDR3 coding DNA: TGTGCCAGCAGGTCCGGGACTGCTTATGGCTACACCTTC.

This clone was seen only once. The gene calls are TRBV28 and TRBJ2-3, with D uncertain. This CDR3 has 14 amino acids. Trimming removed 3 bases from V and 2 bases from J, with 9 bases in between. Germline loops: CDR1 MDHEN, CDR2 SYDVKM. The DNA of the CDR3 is TGTGCCAGCAGTTTTTCCGGTCTCACAGATACGCAGTATTTT. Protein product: CASSFSGLTDTQYF. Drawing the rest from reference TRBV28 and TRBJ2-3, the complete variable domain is DVKVTQSSRYLVKRTGEKVFLECVQDMDHENMFWYRQDPGLGLRLIYFSYDVKMKEKGDIPEGYSVSREKKERFSLILESASTNQTSMYLCASSFSGLTDTQYFGPGTRLTVL.

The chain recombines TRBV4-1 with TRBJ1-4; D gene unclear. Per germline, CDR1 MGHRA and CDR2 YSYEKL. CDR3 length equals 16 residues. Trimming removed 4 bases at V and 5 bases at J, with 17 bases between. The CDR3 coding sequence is TGCGCCAGCAGCCCCGGAGAGCCCGGGAAAAATGAAAAACTGTTTTTT. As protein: CASSPGEPGKNEKLFF.

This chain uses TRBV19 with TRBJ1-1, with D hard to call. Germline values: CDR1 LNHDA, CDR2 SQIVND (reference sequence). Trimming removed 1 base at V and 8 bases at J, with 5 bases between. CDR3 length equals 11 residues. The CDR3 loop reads CASSIAEEAFF. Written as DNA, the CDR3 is TGTGCCAGTAGTATAGCGGAGGAAGCTTTCTTT.

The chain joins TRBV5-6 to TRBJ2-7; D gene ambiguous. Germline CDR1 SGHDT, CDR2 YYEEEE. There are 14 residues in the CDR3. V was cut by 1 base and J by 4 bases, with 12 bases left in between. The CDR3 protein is CASSLLSFPYEQYF. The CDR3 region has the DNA TGTGCCAGCAGCTTGCTATCCTTTCCTTACGAGCAGTACTTC.

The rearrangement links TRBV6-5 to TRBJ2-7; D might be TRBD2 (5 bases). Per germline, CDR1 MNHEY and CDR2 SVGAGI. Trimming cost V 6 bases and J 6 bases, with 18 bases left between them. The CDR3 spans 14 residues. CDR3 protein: CASSPFLGAGEQYF. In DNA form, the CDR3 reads TGTGCCAGCAGCCCCTTTTTGGGAGCAGGCGAGCAGTACTTC.

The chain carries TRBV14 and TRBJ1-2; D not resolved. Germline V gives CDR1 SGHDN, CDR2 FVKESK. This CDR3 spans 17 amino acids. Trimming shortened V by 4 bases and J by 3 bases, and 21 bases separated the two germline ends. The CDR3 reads CASSLRHFNALDYGYTF. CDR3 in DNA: TGTGCCAGCAGCCTCAGACATTTTAACGCTTTGGACTATGGCTACACCTTC.